These 25 T cell receptor beta chains were all obtained from the same sample, sequenced in a study of monozygotic twins with cystic fibrosis. Method: immunoSEQ multiplex PCR; TCRdb's copy keeps in-frame clones and lacks some. This sample has roughly 10,000 clones, with 99% to 99.4% found just once. The sample was blood. These receptors all stem from a man aged 18 to 30 with cystic fibrosis.

This chain connects TRBV5-5 to TRBJ2-7; D remains ambiguous. This CDR3 has 13 amino acids. The ends were cut back, 1 base at V and 4 bases at J, with 9 bases in the middle. The germline V gene has CDR1 SGHKS and CDR2 YYEKEE (reference sequence). CDR3 DNA sequence: TGTGCCAGCAGCTTGACGGGCGGATACGAGCAGTACTTC. Translating it yields CASSLTGGYEQYF.

The rearrangement uses TRBV6-5 and TRBJ2-1; 11 bases match TRBD2. From germline, CDR1 is MNHEY and CDR2 SVGAGI. With 0 bases clipped from V and 7 bases from J, the junction kept 5 bases outside the gene matches. The CDR3 is made up of 16 amino acids. CDR3 protein: CASSYSRASGRNEQFF. CDR3 nucleotides: TGTGCCAGCAGTTACTCCAGGGCTAGCGGGAGGAATGAGCAGTTCTTC.

The gene calls are TRBV6-1 and TRBJ1-2; D remains unclear. Germline V CDR1 and CDR2: MNHNS, SASEGT. The CDR3 totals 12 residues. V lost 2 bases and J lost 5, with 6 bases in between. This CDR3 is CASSETGYGYTF. CDR3 DNA sequence: TGTGCCAGCAGTGAAACTGGATATGGCTACACCTTC.

This clone occurred once. J is TRBJ2-7 and V is TRBV2; D ambiguous. Between the trimmed V and J ends, which lost 6 bases and 5 bases, there was a span of 11 bases. This CDR3 has 12 residues. Germline values: CDR1 SNHLY, CDR2 FYNNEI. CDR3 DNA sequence: TGTGCCAGCAGAGGAAGCCGCCACGAGCAGTACTTC. Amino acids: CASRGSRHEQYF.

J is TRBJ1-4 and V is TRBV5-3; 7 bases match TRBD1. TRBV5-3 is reported as an ORF; its role is uncertain. The trim removed 4 bases at V and 8 bases at J, leaving 14 bases unmatched. The CDR3 covers 16 residues. Here the CDR3 reads CARSTITGADNEKLFF. In DNA form, the CDR3 reads TGTGCCAGAAGCACTATAACAGGGGCGGATAACGAAAAACTGTTTTTT.

The chain recombines TRBV30 with TRBJ2-1; TRBD2 agrees at 8 bases. Trimming took 3 bases from V and 8 from J; bases not matched to a gene: 18. CDR3 length: 17 residues. Germline CDR1 and CDR2: GTSNPN and SVGIG (reference sequence). Here the CDR3 DNA reads TGTGCCTGGAGCCCAGGCGGATGGCGGGCGGGGGGCGATGAGCAGTTCTTC. Amino acid sequence: CAWSPGGWRAGGDEQFF.

The rearrangement uses TRBV4-2 and TRBJ2-3; D is perhaps TRBD1 or TRBD2 (5 bases each). Germline V gives CDR1 LGHNA, CDR2 YNFKEQ. The CDR3 runs to 14 residues. V lost 3 bases and J lost 0, with 7 bases in between. CDR3 sequence (DNA): TGTGCCAGCAGCCAGGGGGAAAGCACAGATACGCAGTATTTT. Protein: CASSQGESTDTQYF.

The chain joins TRBV7-2 to TRBJ2-3; tentatively, D is TRBD1 or TRBD2 (7 bases each). The germline V gene has CDR1 SGHTA and CDR2 FQGNSA. Trimming removed 5 bases from V and 6 bases from J, with 21 bases in between. The CDR3 is 16 residues long. CDR3 nucleotide sequence: TGTGCCAGCAGCCCCCAGACAGGGTTCGGGAGGGATACGCAGTATTTT. Amino acids: CASSPQTGFGRDTQYF.

This chain links TRBV4-3 with TRBJ1-2; D call uncertain. There are 14 residues in the CDR3. The V end lost 1 base, the J end lost 6 bases, and 12 bases lay between the germline ends. Germline V lookup: CDR1 LGHNA, CDR2 YSLEER. CDR3 sequence reads: CASSQARRRHGYTF. The CDR3 DNA follows: TGCGCCAGCAGCCAAGCGCGCAGAAGGCATGGCTACACCTTC.

J is TRBJ2-5 and V is TRBV7-8, with a weak D call TRBD2 (5 bases). The CDR3 consists of 15 residues. Germline CDR1 is SGHVS and CDR2 is FQNEAQ. Trimming took 5 bases from V and 4 from J, leaving 17 bases between them. CDR3 DNA sequence: TGTGCCAGCAGCACCTTCGTCCCCAGCGGAGAGACCCAGTACTTC. Encoded protein: CASSTFVPSGETQYF.

The gene calls are TRBV7-2 and TRBJ2-3, with 16 bases lining up with TRBD2. Germline V gives CDR1 SGHTA, CDR2 FQGNSA. J was trimmed by 8 bases and V by 5 bases; bases with no gene match: 4. CDR3 size: 15 residues. CDR3 in DNA: TGTGCCAGCAGCCACGGGACTAGCGGGGGGGCTACGCAGTATTTT. Protein: CASSHGTSGGATQYF.

CDR3 residues: CASSIRPGHETQYF. CDR3 nucleotides: TGTGCCAGCAGCATCCGACCCGGACATGAGACCCAGTACTTC. The chain uses TRBV11-1 and TRBJ2-5; a weak D match, TRBD1 (5 bases). The germline V gene encodes CDR1 SGHAT and CDR2 FQDESV (reference sequence). Trimming cost V 5 bases and J 5 bases, with 15 bases left between them. The CDR3 runs to 14 residues.

This chain connects TRBV5-8 to TRBJ2-6, with D tentatively TRBD1 (5 bases). The V gene lost 0 bases and the J gene lost 0 bases, with 19 bases spanning the gap. The CDR3 sequence is 20 residues long. The V gene's germline CDR1 is SGHTS and CDR2 YDEGEE. CDR3 coding DNA: TGTGCCAGCAGCTTGGGACAGATGGACCTACTTAGCTCTGGGGCCAACGTCCTGACTTTC. Translation: CASSLGQMDLLSSGANVLTF. The variable domain in full, completed from reference TRBV5-8 and TRBJ2-6, reads EAGVTQSPTHLIKTRGQQATLRCSPISGHTSVYWYQQALGLGLQFLLWYDEGEERNRGNFPPRFSGRQFPNYSSELNVNALELEDSALYLCASSLGQMDLLSSGANVLTFGAGSRLTVL.

The rearrangement uses TRBV6-5 and TRBJ2-1; tentative D call: TRBD2 (5 bases). Looked up from germline, CDR1 is MNHEY and CDR2 is SVGAGI. The CDR3 loop spans 15 amino acids. Trimming shortened V by 7 bases and J by 10 bases, and 23 bases separated the two germline ends. In DNA, the CDR3 is TGTGCCAGCATGAGGGAACCCCCTAACAACCCCGAGCAGTTCTTC. Its protein is CASMREPPNNPEQFF.

The CDR3: CASSSSGVLNSPLHF. The CDR3 nucleotides read TGCGCCAGCAGCAGTTCAGGGGTTTTGAATTCACCCCTCCACTTT. This chain connects TRBV4-3 to TRBJ1-6; TRBD1 might be the D (6 bases). Trimming left V 5 bases short and J 7 bases short, with 15 bases between. From germline, CDR1 is LGHNA and CDR2 YSLEER. The CDR3 runs to 15 residues.

V gene TRBV7-2 combines with J gene TRBJ2-7; D may be TRBD1 (5 bases). This CDR3 comprises 15 residues. Trimming took off 1 base at V and 0 bases at J, with 10 bases between the two ends. The germline CDR1 and CDR2 sequences are SGHTA and FQGNSA. CDR3 sequence (DNA): TGTGCCAGCAGCTTAGTACGGACAAGCTCCTACGAGCAGTACTTC. This translates into CASSLVRTSSYEQYF.

V usage is TRBV10-3 and J usage is TRBJ1-5, with no clear D. Trimming removed 8 bases from V and 3 bases from J, with 11 bases in between. Germline CDR1 is ENHRY and CDR2 is SYGVKD. This CDR3 is built from 13 residues. The CDR3: CAIGTEHNQPQHF. CDR3 bases: TGTGCCATCGGTACCGAGCACAATCAGCCCCAGCATTTT.

The gene calls are TRBV10-1 and TRBJ2-4, with no clear D. The CDR3 consists of 13 residues. The germline CDR1 and CDR2 sequences are WNHNN and SYGVQD (reference sequence). Trimming stripped 5 bases from V and 6 bases from J, with 11 bases between. CDR3 residues: CASSSGVGNIQYF. The CDR3 region has the DNA TGCGCCAGCAGTTCTGGGGTCGGAAACATTCAGTACTTC.

The CDR3 is CAWSGLGRTANYGYTF. The CDR3 region has the DNA TGTGCCTGGAGTGGCTTGGGTAGGACAGCTAACTATGGCTACACCTTC. This chain links TRBV30 with TRBJ1-2; possible D gene TRBD1, 6 bases. V lost 1 base and J 0 bases, leaving 15 bases between the germline ends. CDR3 length equals 16 residues. Germline CDR1 GTSNPN, CDR2 SVGIG (reference sequence).

CDR3 nucleotides: TGTGCCTGGAGAGGGGGGTACGGCTACACCTTC. This encodes CAWRGGYGYTF. J is TRBJ1-2 and V is TRBV30, with D possibly TRBD1 on 6 matching bases. CDR3 size: 11 residues. The germline V gene encodes CDR1 GTSNPN and CDR2 SVGIG (reference sequence). Trimming took off 3 bases at V and 8 bases at J, with 10 bases between the two ends.

The rearrangement uses TRBV6-6 and TRBJ2-7; D might be TRBD1 (6 bases). The germline gives CDR1 MNHNY, CDR2 SVGAGI (reference sequence). V was pared by 6 bases and J by 4 bases, with 19 bases between. The CDR3 loop spans 15 amino acids. In nucleotides, the CDR3 is TGTGCCAGCAGGGGTGAGGGGGTTCAAACGTACGAGCAGTACTTC. Amino acids: CASRGEGVQTYEQYF.

Only one count was recorded for this clone. The gene calls are TRBV30 and TRBJ1-1, with D possibly being TRBD1 (6 bases). The CDR3 is 13 amino acids. The ends were cut back, 0 bases at V and 5 bases at J, with 10 bases in the middle. The germline CDR1 and CDR2 sequences are GTSNPN and SVGIG (reference sequence). The CDR3 reads CAWSVTGRTEAFF. CDR3 nucleotides: TGTGCCTGGAGTGTAACAGGGAGGACTGAAGCTTTCTTT. Using reference TRBV30 and TRBJ1-1 for the parts outside the CDR3, the full variable domain is SQTIHQWPATLVQPVGSPLSLECTVEGTSNPNLYWYRQAAGRGLQLLFYSVGIGQISSEVPQNLSASRPQDRQFILSSKKLLLSDSGFYLCAWSVTGRTEAFFGQGTRLTVV.

J is TRBJ2-7 and V is TRBV4-1; D gene uncertain. Germline CDR1 is MGHRA and CDR2 is YSYEKL. The V and J ends lost 2 bases and 4 bases respectively, with 9 bases between them. The CDR3 extends over 13 amino acids. The CDR3 here is CASSQPWVYEQYF. CDR3 nucleotide sequence: TGCGCCAGCAGCCAACCATGGGTATACGAGCAGTACTTC.

The V and J genes are TRBV18 and TRBJ1-4; D is unresolved. The CDR3 extends over 12 amino acids. Germline CDR1 KGHSH, CDR2 LQKENI. The V and J ends lost 1 base and 8 bases respectively, with 5 bases between them. In DNA form, the CDR3 reads TGTGCCAGCTCACCACAAGAGGAAAAACTGTTTTTT. It codes for CASSPQEEKLFF.

The genes are TRBV5-6 and TRBJ1-5; D is uncertain. CDR3 length: 16 amino acids. The germline CDR1 and CDR2 sequences are SGHDT and YYEEEE. V was trimmed by 0 bases and J by 3 bases, leaving 13 bases between them. In DNA form, the CDR3 reads TGTGCCAGCAGCTTGGCAGGCCCGGCACTCAATCAGCCCCAGCATTTT. The encoded protein is CASSLAGPALNQPQHF.